Included here is one T cell receptor (beta chain) sequence, with context. These data belong to a study of blood T cell repertoires in COVID-19. Study background: Acute-phase and convalescent COVID-19 samples originated in the United States, Italy and Spain. Sample material is recorded as cDNA or gDNA derived from T cells, B-cell-depleted T cells, or PBMCs.

The CDR3 spans 16 residues. Germline V gene lookup returns CDR1 DFQATT and CDR2 SNEGSKA (reference sequence). Trimming took 3 bases from V and 5 from J; bases not matched to a gene: 11. Per the original methods: Reference gene primers were amplified, and this amplification served to estimate nucleated cell counts. Generated by immunoSEQ multiplex PCR, the TCRdb table keeps only in-frame clones and is missing some. The V and J calls and the clone size are those of that table, but D and trimming were determined from the DNA. Of around 170,000 clones listed, roughly 87% were seen once; the top ten hold over 6%.

Sequencing input: peripheral blood. This receptor was taken from a woman aged 70-85 years with COVID-19, enrolled during active disease. The gene calls are TRBV20-1 and TRBJ2-3; the match to TRBD2 covers 10 bases. The CDR3 DNA is TGCAGTGCTAGTAATAGGCTAGCGGGAGTTAGAGATACGCAGTATTTT. It is translated as CSASNRLAGVRDTQYF.